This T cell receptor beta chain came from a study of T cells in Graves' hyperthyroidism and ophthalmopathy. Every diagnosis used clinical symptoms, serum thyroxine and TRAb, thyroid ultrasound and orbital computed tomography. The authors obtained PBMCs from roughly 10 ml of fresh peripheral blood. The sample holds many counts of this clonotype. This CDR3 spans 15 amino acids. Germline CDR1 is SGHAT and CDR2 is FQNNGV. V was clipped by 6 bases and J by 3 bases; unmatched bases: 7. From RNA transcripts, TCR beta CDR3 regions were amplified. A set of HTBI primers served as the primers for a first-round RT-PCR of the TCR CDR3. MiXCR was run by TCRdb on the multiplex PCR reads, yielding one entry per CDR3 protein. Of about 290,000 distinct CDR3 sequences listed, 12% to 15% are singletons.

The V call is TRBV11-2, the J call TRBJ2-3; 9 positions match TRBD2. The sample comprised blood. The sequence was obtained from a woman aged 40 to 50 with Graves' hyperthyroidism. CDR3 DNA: TGTGCCAGCAGTCCCGGGACTAGCCTTACAGATACGCAGTATTTT. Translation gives CASSPGTSLTDTQYF.